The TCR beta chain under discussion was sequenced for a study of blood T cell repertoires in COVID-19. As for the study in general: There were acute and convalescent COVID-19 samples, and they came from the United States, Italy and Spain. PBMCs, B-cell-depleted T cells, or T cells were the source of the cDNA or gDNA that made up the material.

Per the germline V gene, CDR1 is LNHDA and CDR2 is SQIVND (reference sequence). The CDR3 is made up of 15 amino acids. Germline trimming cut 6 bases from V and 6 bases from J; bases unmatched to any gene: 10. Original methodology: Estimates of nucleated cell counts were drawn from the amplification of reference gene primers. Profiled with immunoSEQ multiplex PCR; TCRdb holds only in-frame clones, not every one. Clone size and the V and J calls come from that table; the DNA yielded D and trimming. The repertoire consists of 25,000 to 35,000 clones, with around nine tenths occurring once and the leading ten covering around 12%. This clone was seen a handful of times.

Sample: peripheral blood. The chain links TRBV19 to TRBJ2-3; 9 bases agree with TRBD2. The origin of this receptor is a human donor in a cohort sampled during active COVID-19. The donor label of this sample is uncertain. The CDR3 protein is CASRGLAGVTDTQYF. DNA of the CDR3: TGTGCCAGTAGGGGATTAGCGGGAGTTACGGATACGCAGTATTTT.